A single sample is the source of the 10 T cell receptor beta chains below, sequenced in a study of CD8+ T cells in alopecia areata. Extracted RNA was reverse transcribed, and the resulting cDNA served as sequencing template. Method: immunoSEQ multiplex PCR; TCRdb's copy keeps in-frame clones and lacks some. The profile shows around 120,000 clones, roughly 69% of them singletons. The source material was CD4+ T cells sorted from blood. The receptors shown here come from a human donor in good health.

The chain links TRBV7-6 to TRBJ1-4; D is uncertain. The V gene's germline CDR1 is SGHVS and CDR2 FNYEAQ. The CDR3 extends over 15 amino acids. Trimming cost V 2 bases and J 8 bases, with 15 bases left between them. The CDR3 loop reads CASSLSYAGGEKLFF. The DNA of the CDR3 is TGTGCCAGCAGCTTATCCTACGCCGGCGGGGAAAAACTGTTTTTT.

The chain is built from TRBV5-1 and TRBJ2-7, with 7 bases aligning to TRBD2. Trimming at V came to 0 bases and at J to 0 bases, leaving 3 bases not matched to a gene. This CDR3 is built from 15 residues. Looked up from germline, CDR1 is SGHRS and CDR2 is YFSETQ. CDR3 region: CASSLDGDYSYEQYF. DNA of the CDR3: TGCGCCAGCAGCTTGGACGGGGACTACTCCTACGAGCAGTACTTC.

The genes are TRBV18 and TRBJ1-4; 8 nucleotides match TRBD1. The CDR3 contains 16 residues. V lost 2 bases, J lost 0 bases, and 2 bases stayed unmatched. Germline loops: CDR1 KGHSH, CDR2 LQKENI. The CDR3 region is CASSPLQGATNEKLFF. Here the CDR3 DNA reads TGTGCCAGCTCACCATTACAGGGGGCAACTAATGAAAAACTGTTTTTT.

This chain links TRBV5-1 with TRBJ2-5; maybe TRBD1 (6 bases). Germline V CDR1 and CDR2: SGHRS, YFSETQ. Deletions cut 3 bases from V and 2 bases from J, with 14 bases between. The CDR3 has 15 residues. CDR3 amino acids: CASSSTGVQQETQYF. The DNA for the CDR3 is TGCGCCAGCAGCTCGACAGGCGTCCAGCAAGAGACCCAGTACTTC.

The J gene is TRBJ2-3, the V gene TRBV9; 7 bases are shared with TRBD1. The CDR3 totals 16 residues. Germline V gene data show CDR1 as SGDLS and CDR2 as YYNGEE. V lost 4 bases and J lost 5; bases outside the gene matches: 13. The CDR3 here is CASSPTIGWTGDTQYF. The CDR3 coding sequence is TGTGCCAGCAGCCCGACCATAGGGTGGACAGGAGATACGCAGTATTTT.

This clone appeared a few times. The CDR3 protein is CASSQDPEDGYTF. CDR3 in DNA: TGTGCCAGCAGCCAAGATCCGGAGGACGGCTACACCTTC. V gene TRBV4-2 combines with J gene TRBJ1-2; D is undetermined. The germline CDR1 and CDR2 sequences are LGHNA and YNFKEQ. Trimming stripped 0 bases from V and 8 bases from J, with 10 bases between. This CDR3 spans 13 amino acids.

This chain connects TRBV30 to TRBJ2-1, with unresolved D. Germline CDR1 is GTSNPN and CDR2 is SVGIG (reference sequence). The V and J ends lost 8 bases and 5 bases respectively, with 16 bases between them. The CDR3 is 13 amino acids. DNA for the CDR3: TGTGCCGTACCTGGGCGGTACAACAATGAGCAGTTCTTC. This gives the protein CAVPGRYNNEQFF.

The CDR3 sequence is CASSVGLAGEQYF. In nucleotides, the CDR3 is TGTGCCAGCAGCGTAGGACTAGCGGGCGAGCAGTACTTC. This chain links TRBV7-2 with TRBJ2-7; 11 bases line up with TRBD2. The germline V gene encodes CDR1 SGHTA and CDR2 FQGNSA. V shed 5 bases, J shed 6 bases, and the junction held 3 bases outside the gene matches. The CDR3 runs 13 residues.

CDR3 residues: CATSRDLRETQYF. The CDR3 region has the DNA TGTGCCACCAGCAGAGATCTACGGGAGACCCAGTACTTC. The chain recombines TRBV15 with TRBJ2-5; D uncertain. Germline CDR1 LNHNV, CDR2 YYDKDF (reference sequence). The ends were cut back, 0 bases at V and 5 bases at J, with 7 bases in the middle. CDR3 length equals 13 residues.

The chain is built from TRBV6-5 and TRBJ2-2, with 9 bases fitting TRBD1. The CDR3 contains 15 residues. The V segment lost 5 bases and the J segment 5 bases; nucleotides outside the gene matches: 6. Germline assignment: CDR1 MNHEY and CDR2 SVGAGI. CDR3 sequence reads: CASSTRTGDTGELFF. CDR3 in DNA: TGTGCCAGCAGTACCCGGACAGGGGATACCGGGGAGCTGTTTTTT.